A single sample gave rise to the 20 T cell receptor beta chains below, sequenced in a study of regulatory T cells in long-lasting Graves disease. Specified time point: newly diagnosed GD, antithyroid drugs for less than 3 months. Isolated PBMC RNA provided the starting material for the TCR library. The authors built TCR beta libraries using iRepertoire HTBI primers and Arm-PCR of CDR3 regions. Each CDR3 protein gets one entry after TCRdb re-called the multiplex PCR reads with MiXCR. The table lists about 240,000 distinct CDR3 sequences, 20% to 25% of them singletons, with around 14% in the top ten. The sample in question was peripheral blood mononuclear cells (PBMCs), obtained at new diagnosis, from a patient treated with antithyroid drugs. The source of these receptors is a female donor with Graves disease.

In its sample, this clonotype was seen many times. V usage is TRBV14 and J usage is TRBJ2-3; no clear D gene. The CDR3 loop spans 14 amino acids. Germline V gene sequence: CDR1 SGHDN, CDR2 FVKESK. Trimming pared 4 bases from V and 4 bases from J, leaving 12 bases between. The CDR3 DNA sequence: TGTGCCAGCAGCCTACTTCCGGCACCAGATACGCAGTATTTT. This translates into CASSLLPAPDTQYF.

Ten or more counts support this clonotype. V usage is TRBV28 and J usage is TRBJ1-4; 9 bases agree with TRBD1. The CDR3 spans 14 residues. V lost 5 bases and J lost 5; bases outside the gene matches: 3. Germline lookup yields CDR1 MDHEN and CDR2 SYDVKM. CDR3 in amino acids: CASSTGTGNEKLFF. DNA for the CDR3: TGTGCCAGCAGTACCGGGACAGGGAATGAAAAACTGTTTTTT.

This clonotype was seen repeatedly, ten times or more. The genes are TRBV3-1 and TRBJ1-5; the D gene is possibly TRBD1 (5 bases). The CDR3 totals 13 residues. V shed 7 bases and J shed 5 bases, with 12 bases lying between them. Per germline, CDR1 LGHDT and CDR2 YNNKEL (reference sequence). DNA for the CDR3: TGTGCCAGCAACCGGGACCCAGATCAGCCCCAGCATTTT. This gives the protein CASNRDPDQPQHF.

This clonotype was seen many times. The chain joins TRBV3-1 to TRBJ2-1, with D perhaps given as TRBD1 or TRBD2 (5 bases each). This CDR3 contains 16 residues. Looked up from germline, CDR1 is LGHDT and CDR2 is YNNKEL (reference sequence). V was trimmed by 5 bases and J by 1 base, leaving 15 bases between them. CDR3 DNA: TGTGCCAGCAGCACCACGGGGCAAGGGTCCTACAATGAGCAGTTCTTC. It translates to CASSTTGQGSYNEQFF.

The chain employs TRBV7-2 and TRBJ2-2; TRBD1 or TRBD2 may be the D gene (5 bases each). Per the germline V gene, CDR1 is SGHTA and CDR2 is FQGNSA. The CDR3 contains 13 residues. The ends were cut back, 7 bases at V and 7 bases at J, with 13 bases in the middle. The CDR3 DNA sequence: TGTGCCAGCACCCCAGGGAGAGGCGGGGAGCTGTTTTTT. This encodes CASTPGRGGELFF.

This clonotype was found many times. The chain carries TRBV9 and TRBJ1-6; 7 bases are shared with TRBD1. The CDR3 has 17 residues. From germline, CDR1 is SGDLS and CDR2 YYNGEE. Germline trimming cut 0 bases from V and 9 bases from J; bases unmatched to any gene: 12. DNA for the CDR3: TGTGCCAGCAGCGTAGACCCTGAACCGGGACAGAGTTCACCCCTCCACTTT. It is translated as CASSVDPEPGQSSPLHF.

This clonotype was recorded at least ten times. The rearrangement joins TRBV18 to TRBJ1-1, with 7 bases matching TRBD1. J lost 0 bases, V lost 3 bases, and 4 bases had no gene match. The CDR3 runs 15 residues. Germline values: CDR1 KGHSH, CDR2 LQKENI. CDR3 protein: CASSPDRVMNTEAFF. The CDR3 DNA sequence: TGTGCCAGCTCACCCGACAGGGTAATGAACACTGAAGCTTTCTTT.

The chain joins TRBV14 to TRBJ2-1; D is unresolved. Trimming took off 0 bases at V and 13 bases at J, with 10 bases between the two ends. The CDR3 spans 12 residues. CDR1 is SGHDN, CDR2 FVKESK, per germline. CDR3 nucleotides: TGTGCCAGCAGCCAAGAACGGCAGACCCAGTTCTTC. Its protein is CASSQERQTQFF.

The chain joins TRBV20-1 to TRBJ2-3, with 14 nucleotides matching TRBD2. The germline V gene has CDR1 DFQATT and CDR2 SNEGSKA (reference sequence). Germline trimming cut 6 bases from V and 4 bases from J; bases unmatched to any gene: 6. The CDR3 runs 15 residues. The CDR3 reads CSAGTSGGDADTQYF. DNA for the CDR3: TGCAGTGCGGGGACTAGCGGGGGCGACGCAGATACGCAGTATTTT.

This clonotype was seen at least ten times. Compared with germline, one end of the junction differs, possibly owing to a read error. The J gene is TRBJ2-3, the V gene TRBV10-1; D gene ambiguous. Germline lookup yields CDR1 WNHNN and CDR2 SYGVQD (reference sequence). This CDR3 contains 13 residues. CDR3 nucleotide sequence: TGTGCCAGCAGCGCTACTAGCACAGATACGCAGTATTTT. This encodes CASSATSTDTQYF.

The DNA for the CDR3 is TGTGCCAGCAGGCCTGCGGGAGGGAACTACGAGCAGTACTTC. Amino acids: CASRPAGGNYEQYF. V is TRBV13 and J is TRBJ2-7, with 9 positions matching TRBD2. The CDR3 runs to 14 residues. The V gene end was trimmed by 6 bases and the J gene end by 3 bases; junction bases not matched to a gene: 6. CDR1 is PRHDT and CDR2 is FYEKMQ in the germline V gene (reference sequence).

This clonotype was picked up a small number of times. The J gene is TRBJ1-5, the V gene TRBV4-1; no firm D call. The germline V gene encodes CDR1 MGHRA and CDR2 YSYEKL. The CDR3 loop spans 15 amino acids. V was trimmed by 2 bases and J by 3 bases, leaving 11 bases between them. The CDR3 DNA sequence: TGCGCCAGCAGCCAAAGGGCCAGCAACAATCAGCCCCAGCATTTT. The encoded protein is CASSQRASNNQPQHF.

This clonotype was counted at least ten times. V gene TRBV5-6 combines with J gene TRBJ2-2; D gene unclear. The CDR3 covers 12 residues. CDR1 is SGHDT, CDR2 YYEEEE, per germline. The ends were cut back, 2 bases at V and 3 bases at J, with 2 bases in the middle. The CDR3 DNA reads as TGTGCCAGCAGCTTACACACCGGGGAGCTGTTTTTT. It encodes CASSLHTGELFF.

The CDR3 sequence is CASNSMDFSLYGYTF. Here the CDR3 DNA reads TGTGCCAGCAACTCGATGGACTTTTCCCTCTATGGCTACACCTTC. The V gene is TRBV7-2, the J gene TRBJ1-2; D remains unclear. V lost 7 bases to trimming and J lost 4 bases, with 19 bases between them. Germline assignment: CDR1 SGHTA and CDR2 FQGNSA. The length of the CDR3 is 15 residues.

This clonotype was seen repeatedly, ten times or more. The V call is TRBV2, the J call TRBJ1-2; D may be TRBD1 (5 bases). CDR1 and CDR2 (germline): SNHLY, FYNNEI. The ends were cut back, 6 bases at V and 6 bases at J, with 17 bases in the middle. This CDR3 comprises 14 residues. The CDR3 here is CASSDSGSLDGYTF. The CDR3 DNA sequence: TGTGCCAGCAGCGACTCAGGGTCCTTGGATGGCTACACCTTC.

This clonotype was picked up many times. The chain recombines TRBV28 with TRBJ1-5, with D maybe TRBD1 (6 bases). Germline V lookup: CDR1 MDHEN, CDR2 SYDVKM. V was clipped by 6 bases and J by 6 bases, with 9 bases between them. The CDR3 contains 12 residues. The CDR3 reads CASRQGSQPQHF. The CDR3, as DNA: TGTGCCAGCAGGCAGGGGTCTCAGCCCCAGCATTTT.

A remark on this clonotype: A much more abundant neighbour one base away suggests this may be a read error. The chain uses TRBV7-9 and TRBJ2-1; possible D gene TRBD2, 6 bases. CDR1 and CDR2 from the germline V gene are SEHNR and FQNEAQ (reference sequence). This CDR3 is built from 12 residues. DNA for the CDR3: TGTGCCAGCGGCCCGGGGGTTGGCGAGCGGTTCTTC. As protein: CASGPGVGERFF.

Concerning this clonotype: It may be a read error: a sequence one base away is much more abundant. The chain is built from TRBV28 and TRBJ2-1, with a tentative D call TRBD2 (7 bases). V shed 5 bases and J shed 10 bases, with 21 bases lying between them. CDR1 MDHEN and CDR2 SYDVKM come from the germline V gene. The CDR3 has 15 amino acids. The CDR3 DNA sequence: TGTGCCAGCAGTAACGGGGGGCCGACCTCCTACGAGCAGTTCTTC. Amino acid sequence: CASSNGGPTSYEQFF.

The rearrangement joins TRBV7-9 to TRBJ2-1; 8 positions match TRBD2. J gave up 0 bases and V 8 bases, and 9 bases lay outside the gene matches. CDR3 length equals 16 residues. Germline loops: CDR1 SEHNR, CDR2 FQNEAQ (reference sequence). In DNA, the CDR3 is TGTGCCAGCTCCCGCGGGGGGCCTCGCTCCTACAATGAGCAGTTCTTC. It translates to CASSRGGPRSYNEQFF.

There are a few counts of this clonotype. The V and J genes are TRBV28 and TRBJ1-1, with 12 bases identical to TRBD1. The CDR3 has 20 amino acids. Trimming at V came to 3 bases and at J to 1 base, leaving 15 bases not matched to a gene. Germline CDR1 and CDR2: MDHEN and SYDVKM. In nucleotides, the CDR3 is TGTGCCAGCAGTTTCCCCCCCCGGGGGACAGGGGGCGCGGAGAACACTGAAGCTTTCTTT. This sequence encodes CASSFPPRGTGGAENTEAFF.